Listed below are T cell receptor beta chains from one sample, sequenced in a study of CD8+ T cells in alopecia areata. The repertoire was sequenced with immunoSEQ multiplex PCR; TCRdb's copy has only in-frame clones and lacks some. The table has fewer than 200,000 clones, roughly 61% seen once. Sequences were derived from CD8+ T cells sorted from blood, sampled at week 24, from a patient treated with tofacitinib. These receptors all stem from a human donor with alopecia areata. Each CDR3 is given with its conserved first and last residue. Each record gives: J gene, V gene, D gene, clone size, CDR3 DNA, CDR3 protein. The D gene is left open where the match is weak. The size of a clone is reported for some rows only, either as once, few or many, or as a class for expanded clones.

j_gene: TRBJ1-5
v_gene: TRBV5-1
d_gene: .
abundance: .
CDR3nt: TGCGCCAGCAGCTTAGGGGGATATAGCAATCAGCCCCAGCATTTT
CDR3aa: CASSLGGYSNQPQHF

j_gene: TRBJ1-2
v_gene: TRBV4-1
d_gene: .
abundance: .
CDR3nt: TGCGCCAGCAGCCAACCGACAGGCCCCTATGGCTACACCTTC
CDR3aa: CASSQPTGPYGYTF

j_gene: TRBJ1-1
v_gene: TRBV4-1
d_gene: .
abundance: .
CDR3nt: TGCGCCAGCAGCCAAGACCAGGGTAACACTGAAGCTTTCTTT
CDR3aa: CASSQDQGNTEAFF

j_gene: TRBJ2-1
v_gene: TRBV10-2
d_gene: .
abundance: few
CDR3nt: TGCGCCAGCAGCGATAGGTCCTACAATGAGCAGTTCTTC
CDR3aa: CASSDRSYNEQFF

j_gene: TRBJ2-7
v_gene: TRBV5-1
d_gene: TRBD1
abundance: few
CDR3nt: TGCGCCAGCAGACCGACAGGGCTGACCTCCTACGAGCAGTACTTC
CDR3aa: CASRPTGLTSYEQYF

j_gene: TRBJ2-5
v_gene: TRBV7-8
d_gene: .
abundance: few
CDR3nt: TGTGCCAGCAGCCCGGACGGCGGAGAGACCCAGTACTTC
CDR3aa: CASSPDGGETQYF

j_gene: TRBJ1-2
v_gene: TRBV4-2
d_gene: .
abundance: .
CDR3nt: TGTGCCAGCAGCCAAGGACTACAGGGTACTAACTATGGCTACACCTTC
CDR3aa: CASSQGLQGTNYGYTF

j_gene: TRBJ1-2
v_gene: TRBV4-1
d_gene: TRBD1
abundance: .
CDR3nt: TGCGCCAGCAGCCGAGGACAGGGGGGGGATGGCTACACCTTC
CDR3aa: CASSRGQGGDGYTF

j_gene: TRBJ2-5
v_gene: TRBV6-5
d_gene: TRBD2
abundance: .
CDR3nt: TGTGCCAGCAGTTCCCTAGCGGGAGAGACCCAGTACTTC
CDR3aa: CASSSLAGETQYF

j_gene: TRBJ1-6
v_gene: TRBV5-1
d_gene: .
abundance: .
CDR3nt: TGCGCCAGCCTTGGACAGCCTAATTCACCCCTCCACTTT
CDR3aa: CASLGQPNSPLHF

j_gene: TRBJ1-5
v_gene: TRBV2
d_gene: .
abundance: .
CDR3nt: TGTGCCAGCAGAGTGGACAGCAACAATCAGCCCCAGCATTTT
CDR3aa: CASRVDSNNQPQHF

j_gene: TRBJ1-1
v_gene: TRBV5-6
d_gene: .
abundance: few
CDR3nt: TGTGCCAGCTCGGGAAAACCCGGGACGATCTTGAACACTGAAGCTTTCTTT
CDR3aa: CASSGKPGTILNTEAFF

j_gene: TRBJ2-3
v_gene: TRBV7-8
d_gene: .
abundance: .
CDR3nt: TGTGCCAGCAGCCTGGAGGGGGCTGGGGGCACAGATACGCAGTATTTT
CDR3aa: CASSLEGAGGTDTQYF

j_gene: TRBJ2-7
v_gene: TRBV29-1
d_gene: .
abundance: .
CDR3nt: TGCAGCGTTCCAGGACGGGGGTACGAGCAGTACTTC
CDR3aa: CSVPGRGYEQYF

j_gene: TRBJ2-7
v_gene: TRBV27
d_gene: .
abundance: .
CDR3nt: TGTGCCAGCAGCCCCGGCTACGAGCAGTACTTC
CDR3aa: CASSPGYEQYF

j_gene: TRBJ2-3
v_gene: TRBV4-2
d_gene: TRBD2
abundance: .
CDR3nt: TGTGCCAGCAGCCAAGATCGGAGCGGGGGAGTAGATACGCAGTATTTT
CDR3aa: CASSQDRSGGVDTQYF

j_gene: TRBJ1-1
v_gene: TRBV4-2
d_gene: TRBD1
abundance: .
CDR3nt: TGTGCCAGCAGCCAAGGACAGGGGGCTGAAGCTTTCTTT
CDR3aa: CASSQGQGAEAFF

j_gene: TRBJ2-5
v_gene: TRBV29-1
d_gene: TRBD1
abundance: .
CDR3nt: TGCAGCGCTCGGGACAGGGGGCTTTCAGAGACCCAGTACTTC
CDR3aa: CSARDRGLSETQYF

j_gene: TRBJ1-2
v_gene: TRBV2
d_gene: TRBD1
abundance: few
CDR3nt: TGTGCCAGCAGCGGAACCGGGACAGGGGCTGGCTACACCTTC
CDR3aa: CASSGTGTGAGYTF

j_gene: TRBJ1-2
v_gene: TRBV30
d_gene: .
abundance: .
CDR3nt: TGTGCCTGGAGTGTATTCCCGGCCCTTGGCTACACCTTC
CDR3aa: CAWSVFPALGYTF

j_gene: TRBJ2-3
v_gene: TRBV7-6
d_gene: TRBD2
abundance: once
CDR3nt: TGTGCCAGCAGCTCATTGGGACTAGCGGGGGTCGATACGCAGTATTTT
CDR3aa: CASSSLGLAGVDTQYF

j_gene: TRBJ2-7
v_gene: TRBV18
d_gene: .
abundance: .
CDR3nt: TGTGCCAGCTCACCTCCTGAGGGGAGGTGGTACGAGCAGTACTTC
CDR3aa: CASSPPEGRWYEQYF

j_gene: TRBJ1-5
v_gene: TRBV12-5
d_gene: .
abundance: few
CDR3nt: TGTGCTAGTGGTCCAAAGAGGAGCAATCAGCCCCAGCATTTT
CDR3aa: CASGPKRSNQPQHF

j_gene: TRBJ1-1
v_gene: TRBV29-1
d_gene: .
abundance: .
CDR3nt: TGCAGCGTCTGGACCGGCGGAGAACAAGGAGCTTTCTTT
CDR3aa: CSVWTGGEQGAFF

j_gene: TRBJ2-7
v_gene: TRBV29-1
d_gene: TRBD2
abundance: few
CDR3nt: TGCAGCTATTGGGGCCCCGGGGAGGGAGCCTACGAGCAGTACTTC
CDR3aa: CSYWGPGEGAYEQYF

j_gene: TRBJ2-7
v_gene: TRBV20-1
d_gene: .
abundance: .
CDR3nt: TGCAGTGCTAGAGAAGTTAAGCAGTACTTC
CDR3aa: CSAREVKQYF

j_gene: TRBJ2-1
v_gene: TRBV13
d_gene: TRBD2
abundance: .
CDR3nt: TGTGCCAGCAGCAATGGACTAGCGGGTAATGAGCAGTTCTTC
CDR3aa: CASSNGLAGNEQFF

j_gene: TRBJ2-1
v_gene: TRBV9
d_gene: .
abundance: .
CDR3nt: TGTGCCAGCAGCGTAGACCGAGTCCCCCAGGAGAATGAGCAGTTCTTC
CDR3aa: CASSVDRVPQENEQFF

j_gene: TRBJ2-7
v_gene: TRBV13
d_gene: .
abundance: .
CDR3nt: TGTGCCAGCAGCTTGAAGGGATCATCTTACGAGCAGTACTTC
CDR3aa: CASSLKGSSYEQYF

j_gene: TRBJ2-7
v_gene: TRBV4-1
d_gene: TRBD1
abundance: .
CDR3nt: TGCGCCAGCAGCCCCTTGGGACAGGGGACCTACGAGCAGTACTTC
CDR3aa: CASSPLGQGTYEQYF

j_gene: TRBJ2-7
v_gene: TRBV4-1
d_gene: .
abundance: .
CDR3nt: TGCGCCAGCAGCCAAGAAACCGGGGGCCCGGTGCTCAGGGCAGGGACGGCAAACGAGCAGTACTTC
CDR3aa: CASSQETGGPVLRAGTANEQYF

j_gene: TRBJ1-6
v_gene: TRBV27
d_gene: .
abundance: .
CDR3nt: TGTGCCAGCAGTATCATAGATAATTCACCCCTCCACTTT
CDR3aa: CASSIIDNSPLHF

j_gene: TRBJ1-2
v_gene: TRBV18
d_gene: .
abundance: few
CDR3nt: TGTGCCAGCTCACCTGCAGGGCTAGAACGAAACTATGGCTACACCTTC
CDR3aa: CASSPAGLERNYGYTF

j_gene: TRBJ2-5
v_gene: TRBV27
d_gene: .
abundance: .
CDR3nt: TGTGCCAGCAGTTTAGTTGGGGAGACCCAGTACTTC
CDR3aa: CASSLVGETQYF

j_gene: TRBJ1-2
v_gene: TRBV5-6
d_gene: .
abundance: .
CDR3nt: TGTGCCAGCAGCTTGGGGGGAGGACAGATCAACACCTTC
CDR3aa: CASSLGGGQINTF

j_gene: TRBJ1-4
v_gene: TRBV18
d_gene: .
abundance: few
CDR3nt: TGTGCCAGCTCACCGGCCCCTGTGAGAACTAATGAAAAACTGTTTTTT
CDR3aa: CASSPAPVRTNEKLFF

j_gene: TRBJ2-7
v_gene: TRBV13
d_gene: TRBD1
abundance: .
CDR3nt: TGTGCCAGCAGCACCGGGACAGGGGGCTCCTACGAGCAGTACTTC
CDR3aa: CASSTGTGGSYEQYF

j_gene: TRBJ2-2
v_gene: TRBV9
d_gene: .
abundance: .
CDR3nt: TGTGCCAGCAGCCCACCCGTTGGGGGTGCGGGCACCGGGGAGCTGTTTTTT
CDR3aa: CASSPPVGGAGTGELFF

j_gene: TRBJ1-6
v_gene: TRBV25-1
d_gene: .
abundance: .
CDR3nt: TGTGCCAGCGACAGCGAAGATTATAATTCACCCCTCCACTTT
CDR3aa: CASDSEDYNSPLHF

j_gene: TRBJ1-2
v_gene: TRBV30
d_gene: .
abundance: .
CDR3nt: TGTGCCTGGAGTGACACAGGGGGCTACACCTTC
CDR3aa: CAWSDTGGYTF

j_gene: TRBJ2-6
v_gene: TRBV27
d_gene: .
abundance: .
CDR3nt: TGTGCCAGCAGTTTATTGGGGTCTGGGGCCAACGTCCTGACTTTC
CDR3aa: CASSLLGSGANVLTF

j_gene: TRBJ2-3
v_gene: TRBV12-5
d_gene: .
abundance: .
CDR3nt: TGTGCTAGTGGCCCCGGAGATACGCAGTATTTT
CDR3aa: CASGPGDTQYF

j_gene: TRBJ1-5
v_gene: TRBV30
d_gene: .
abundance: many
CDR3nt: TGTGCCTGGAGTTTGGGCAGCAATCAGCCCCAGCATTTT
CDR3aa: CAWSLGSNQPQHF

j_gene: TRBJ2-7
v_gene: TRBV2
d_gene: .
abundance: once
CDR3nt: TGTGCCAGCAGTGGAGGGGGGCACGAGCAGTACTTC
CDR3aa: CASSGGGHEQYF

j_gene: TRBJ1-1
v_gene: TRBV25-1
d_gene: .
abundance: .
CDR3nt: TGTGCCAGCAGTGAATCGGACAGAATGAACACTGAAGCTTTCTTT
CDR3aa: CASSESDRMNTEAFF

j_gene: TRBJ2-7
v_gene: TRBV25-1
d_gene: .
abundance: once
CDR3nt: TGTGCCAGCAGTGAATCCCCCCGGGGCTACGAGCAGTACTTC
CDR3aa: CASSESPRGYEQYF

j_gene: TRBJ1-4
v_gene: TRBV2
d_gene: .
abundance: .
CDR3nt: TGTGCCAGCATGGTCGGCAGCCAGGTAATCGTTTTT
CDR3aa: CASMVGSQVIVF

j_gene: TRBJ1-5
v_gene: TRBV30
d_gene: TRBD1
abundance: .
CDR3nt: TGTGCCTGGAGTCCGGGGACAGGGGACCAGCCCCAGCATTTT
CDR3aa: CAWSPGTGDQPQHF

j_gene: TRBJ1-6
v_gene: TRBV27
d_gene: TRBD1
abundance: once
CDR3nt: TGTGCCAGCAGACACCCGGGACAGGGGACTAATTCACCCCTCCACTTT
CDR3aa: CASRHPGQGTNSPLHF

j_gene: TRBJ1-5
v_gene: TRBV5-6
d_gene: .
abundance: few
CDR3nt: TGTGCCAGCAGCTTGTCGCAGGGCCTCAATCAGCCCCAGCATTTT
CDR3aa: CASSLSQGLNQPQHF

j_gene: TRBJ1-1
v_gene: TRBV12-5
d_gene: .
abundance: .
CDR3nt: TGTGCTAGTGGTTTTACAGGGCGTGAAGCTTTCTTT
CDR3aa: CASGFTGREAFF